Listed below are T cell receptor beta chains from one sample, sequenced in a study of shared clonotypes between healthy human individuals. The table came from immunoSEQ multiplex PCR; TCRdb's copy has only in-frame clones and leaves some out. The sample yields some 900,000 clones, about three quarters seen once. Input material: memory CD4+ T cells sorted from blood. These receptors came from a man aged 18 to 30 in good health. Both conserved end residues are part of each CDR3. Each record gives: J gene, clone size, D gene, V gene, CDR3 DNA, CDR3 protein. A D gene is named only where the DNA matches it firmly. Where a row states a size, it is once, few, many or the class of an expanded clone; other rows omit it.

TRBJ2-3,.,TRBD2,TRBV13,TGTGCCAGCAGCCGAACTAGCGGGAGCGGTTCAGATACGCAGTATTTT,CASSRTSGSGSDTQYF
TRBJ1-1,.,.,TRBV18,TGTGCCAGCTCACCACCTGACATGAACACTGAAGCTTTCTTT,CASSPPDMNTEAFF
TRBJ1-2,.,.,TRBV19,TGTGCCAGTAGTACGTTAGACAGAAACTATGGCTACACCTTC,CASSTLDRNYGYTF
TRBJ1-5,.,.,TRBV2,TGTGCCAGTAAATGGGACCGATGGGATTTCAATCAGCCCCAGCATTTT,CASKWDRWDFNQPQHF
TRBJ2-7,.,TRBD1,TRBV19,TGTGCCAGTAGTGGTGGACAGGGCTACGAGCAGTACTTC,CASSGGQGYEQYF
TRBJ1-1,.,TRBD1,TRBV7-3,TGTGCCAGCAGCTCCGGGACAGGGTACACTGAAGCTTTCTTT,CASSSGTGYTEAFF
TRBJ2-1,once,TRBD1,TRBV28,TGTGCCACCACCTCGGACAGGGGTCGCAATGAGCAGTTCTTC,CATTSDRGRNEQFF
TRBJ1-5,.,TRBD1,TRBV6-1,TGTGCCAGCAGTGAAGGGGGGACAGGCCAGCATTTT,CASSEGGTGQHF
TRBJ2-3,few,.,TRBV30,TGTGCCTGGGGACTAGGGGGGAAGAGGGCAGATACGCAGTATTTT,CAWGLGGKRADTQYF
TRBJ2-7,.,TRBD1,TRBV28,TGTGCCAGCAGTGTACAGGGGACCACCTACGAGCAGTACTTC,CASSVQGTTYEQYF
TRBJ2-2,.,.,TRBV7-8,TGTGCCAGCAGACTACACCTCTGGGACACCGGGGAGCTGTTTTTT,CASRLHLWDTGELFF
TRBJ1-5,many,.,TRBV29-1,TGCAGCGTGATTCTCGGGGCTGGGAATCAGCCCCAGCATTTT,CSVILGAGNQPQHF
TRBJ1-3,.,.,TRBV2,TGTGCCAGCAGTGGGGGGTCTATACGTGGAAACACCATATATTTT,CASSGGSIRGNTIYF
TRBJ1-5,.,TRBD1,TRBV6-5,TGTGCCAGCAGCGGGGGACAGTTTAGCAATCAGCCCCAGCATTTT,CASSGGQFSNQPQHF
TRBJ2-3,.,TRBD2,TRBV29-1,TGCAGCGCCGTTAGCGGGAGCTTTAGCACAGATACGCAGTATTTT,CSAVSGSFSTDTQYF
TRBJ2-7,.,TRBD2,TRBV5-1,TGCGCCAGCAGCTTCACAGCGGGGGCCTACGAGCAGTACTTC,CASSFTAGAYEQYF
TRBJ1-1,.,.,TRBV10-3,TGTGCCATCGGACCGTTTGACAGTTTGCATACTGAAGCTTTCTTT,CAIGPFDSLHTEAFF
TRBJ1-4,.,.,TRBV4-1,TGCGCCAGCAGCCAATCCAGTTATAATGAAAAACTGTTTTTT,CASSQSSYNEKLFF
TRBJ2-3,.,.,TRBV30,TGTGCCTGGAAGGGGGGGTTCACAGATACGCAGTATTTT,CAWKGGFTDTQYF
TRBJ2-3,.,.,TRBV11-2,TGTGCCAGCAGCCCGGGACCCCTTACAACGCAGTATTTT,CASSPGPLTTQYF
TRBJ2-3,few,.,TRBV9,TGTGCCAGCAGCGTAGACAGGGATCAAACAGATACGCAGTATTTT,CASSVDRDQTDTQYF
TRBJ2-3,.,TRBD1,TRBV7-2,TGTGCCAGCAGCTGGACAGGGATGGTTTCAGATACGCAGTATTTT,CASSWTGMVSDTQYF
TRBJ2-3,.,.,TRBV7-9,TGTGCCAGCAGCTTAGGGGGAATCGGGGATACGCAGTATTTT,CASSLGGIGDTQYF